This T cell receptor beta chain was sequenced for a study of T-cell reconstitution after alpha-beta-depleted transplantation in children. Notes on the study in general: The high TCRbeta diversity at day 60 in some patients came from surviving recipient T cells and thymic progenitors. Newly produced T cells mostly provided counts and TCRbeta diversity after one year, as hyperexpanded clones declined. Reports say that about two months after transplant, the alpha-beta T cells came out of several hundred graft clones that had expanded.

This clonotype has just a few counts. The antigen remains undetermined. The CDR3 totals 18 residues. Germline V gene sequence: CDR1 MGHRA, CDR2 YSYEKL. The V gene end was trimmed by 4 bases and the J gene end by 1 base; junction bases not matched to a gene: 12. This sample's TCRbeta library carried unique molecular identifier barcodes. TCRdb ran MiXCR on the PCR reads and lists one entry per CDR3 protein. The sample has about a million distinct CDR3 sequences; under 30% are singletons. The material was PBMCs, mostly from graft donor cells, obtained 360 days after TCRalphabeta/CD19-depleted stem cell transplant. This clonotype originated in a boy under three years old who had a stem cell transplant for SCID, so the T cells may come from the graft donor. The V gene is TRBV4-1, the J gene TRBJ2-7; 11 nucleotides line up with TRBD2. Written as DNA, the CDR3 is TGCGCCAGCAGCCGAACAAGCCCTCTAGCGGGAGGTTCCTACGAGCAGTACTTC. Translating gives CASSRTSPLAGGSYEQYF.